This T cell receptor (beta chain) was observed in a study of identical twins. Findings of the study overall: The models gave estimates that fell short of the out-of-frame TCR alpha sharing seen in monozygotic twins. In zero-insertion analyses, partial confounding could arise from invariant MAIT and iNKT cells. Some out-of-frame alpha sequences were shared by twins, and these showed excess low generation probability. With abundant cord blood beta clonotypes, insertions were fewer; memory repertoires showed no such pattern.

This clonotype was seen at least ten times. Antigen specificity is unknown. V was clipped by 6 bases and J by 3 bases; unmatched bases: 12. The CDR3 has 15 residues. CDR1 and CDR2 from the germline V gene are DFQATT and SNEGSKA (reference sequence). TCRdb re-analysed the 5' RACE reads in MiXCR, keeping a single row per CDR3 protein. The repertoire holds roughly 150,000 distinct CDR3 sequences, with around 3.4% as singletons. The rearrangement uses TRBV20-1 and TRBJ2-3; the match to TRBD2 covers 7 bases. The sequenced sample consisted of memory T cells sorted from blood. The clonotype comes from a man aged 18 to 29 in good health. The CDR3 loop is CSATLRAGVTDTQYF. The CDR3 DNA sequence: TGCAGTGCCACGCTGCGGGCGGGAGTAACAGATACGCAGTATTTT.